These 27 T cell receptor beta chains were all obtained from the same sample, sequenced in a study of blood T cell repertoires in COVID-19. Produced via immunoSEQ multiplex PCR; TCRdb's table is partial and in-frame only. The table has about 120,000 clones, roughly 82% seen once. Sequenced input: peripheral blood. The receptors stem from a woman between 35 and 50 years old with acute or convalescent COVID-19.

The J gene is TRBJ2-4, the V gene TRBV7-7; D may be TRBD2 (7 bases). Trimming left V 11 bases short and J 2 bases short, with 31 bases between. CDR1 SSHAT and CDR2 FNYEAQ come from the germline V gene (reference sequence). The CDR3 sequence is 19 residues long. The CDR3 bases are TGTGCCGTCAGAGTGGGGGGGCGGTCATACCTGAGAACCAAAAACATTCAGTACTTC. Its translation is CAVRVGGRSYLRTKNIQYF.

This chain connects TRBV2 to TRBJ1-1, with 9 bases aligning to TRBD1. Germline assignment: CDR1 SNHLY and CDR2 FYNNEI. V was pared by 10 bases and J by 6 bases, with 6 bases of the junction left unmatched. This CDR3 is built from 12 residues. Here the CDR3 reads CATRTGESEAFF. The CDR3 DNA sequence: TGTGCCACCCGGACAGGGGAATCTGAAGCTTTCTTT.

The chain links TRBV11-2 to TRBJ2-1; 9 positions match TRBD2. The CDR3 is 17 amino acids. In germline, CDR1 is SGHAT, CDR2 FQNNGV. With 0 bases clipped from V and 7 bases from J, the junction kept 10 bases outside the gene matches. CDR3 nucleotide sequence: TGTGCCAGCAGCTTAGAGATATCGGGACTAGCAGGTAATGAGCAGTTCTTC. Protein: CASSLEISGLAGNEQFF. Using reference TRBV11-2 and TRBJ2-1 for the parts outside the CDR3, the full variable domain is EAGVAQSPRYKIIEKRQSVAFWCNPISGHATLYWYQQILGQGPKLLIQFQNNGVVDDSQLPKDRFSAERLKGVDSTLKIQPAKLEDSAVYLCASSLEISGLAGNEQFFGPGTRLTVL.

This clone was observed once. The chain joins TRBV3-1 (or the pseudogene TRBV3-2) to TRBJ1-2; D gene unclear. The CDR3 spans 14 residues. V was pared by 4 bases and J by 4 bases, with 13 bases between. The germline CDR1 and CDR2 sequences are LGHDT and YNNKEL (reference sequence). The CDR3: CASSPDTGIYGYTF. CDR3 DNA: TGTGCCAGCAGCCCTGACACGGGGATCTATGGCTACACCTTC.

The J gene is TRBJ2-2, the V gene TRBV5-4, with TRBD2 matching over 13 bases. This CDR3 comprises 15 residues. The J segment lost 6 bases and the V segment lost 4 bases, leaving 3 bases of the junction unmatched. CDR1 and CDR2 from the germline V gene are SGHNT and YYREEE (reference sequence). CDR3 sequence (DNA): TGTGCCAGCAGCCTGGGACTAGCGGGGTCCGGGGAGCTGTTTTTT. Residues: CASSLGLAGSGELFF.

The CDR3 loop reads CAWKQTNTEAFF. The CDR3 nucleotides are TGTGCCTGGAAACAGACCAACACTGAAGCTTTCTTT. The rearrangement joins TRBV30 to TRBJ1-1; unclear D gene. Trimming removed 4 bases from V and 2 bases from J, with 8 bases in between. This CDR3 comprises 12 residues. In germline, CDR1 is GTSNPN, CDR2 SVGIG (reference sequence).

The chain joins TRBV4-3 to TRBJ2-7; a possible D gene is TRBD2 (6 bases). V dropped 2 bases and J dropped 3 bases, with 14 bases sitting between them. This CDR3 region has 15 residues. Germline-derived CDR1 and CDR2 are LGHNA and YSLEER. The DNA for the CDR3 is TGCGCCAGCAGCCAAAGTGGGGGGTTATTCTACGAGCAGTACTTC. Amino acids: CASSQSGGLFYEQYF.

The chain combines TRBV21-1 with TRBJ2-7; TRBD1 is taken as the D call from the table, unchecked against the DNA. TRBV21-1 is a listed pseudogene. The CDR3 totals 14 residues. The CDR3 is CASSLRTVTYEQYF. The CDR3 DNA reads TGTGCCAGCAGCTTAAGGACAGTAACCTACGAGCAGTACTTC.

This sequence joins TRBV30 and TRBJ2-7, with TRBD1 matching 10 bases. The germline CDR1 and CDR2 sequences are GTSNPN and SVGIG (reference sequence). The CDR3 totals 14 residues. Trimming removed 5 bases from V and 3 bases from J; junction bases left unmatched: 7. CDR3 region: CAWGLTGGGYEQYF. The CDR3 DNA follows: TGTGCCTGGGGGTTGACAGGGGGCGGCTACGAGCAGTACTTC.

This clone was observed once. The chain couples TRBV3-1 (or the pseudogene TRBV3-2) to TRBJ2-7; 9 nucleotides line up with TRBD1. In germline, CDR1 is LGHDT, CDR2 YNNKEL (reference sequence). This CDR3 contains 16 residues. Germline trimming cut 4 bases from V and 1 base from J; bases unmatched to any gene: 8. CDR3 protein: CASSPYRGRVSYEQYF. As DNA, the CDR3 is TGTGCCAGCAGCCCTTACAGGGGGCGGGTTTCCTACGAGCAGTACTTC.

This chain links TRBV4-3 with TRBJ1-2; 12 nucleotides align to TRBD1. There are 16 residues in the CDR3. Germline V lookup: CDR1 LGHNA, CDR2 YSLEER. Unmatched junction bases numbered 7, after V lost 1 base and J lost 7 bases. The CDR3 spells CASSQGMGQGASGYTF. The CDR3 nucleotides are TGCGCCAGCAGCCAAGGGATGGGACAGGGGGCCTCTGGCTACACCTTC.

The chain couples TRBV5-8 to TRBJ2-7, with D possibly TRBD2 on 6 matching bases. This CDR3 spans 14 amino acids. Germline assignment: CDR1 SGHTS and CDR2 YDEGEE. Trimming removed 2 bases from V and 5 bases from J, with 14 bases in between. In DNA, the CDR3 is TGTGCCAGCAGCTTATTGATCAGGGAGGACGAGCAGTACTTC. As protein: CASSLLIREDEQYF.

In this sample, this clone turned up once. The chain couples TRBV27 to TRBJ1-3; no clear D. Trimming cost V 4 bases and J 0 bases, with 7 bases left between them. Germline V gene lookup returns CDR1 MNHEY and CDR2 SMNVEV (reference sequence). The CDR3 has 14 residues. The CDR3 DNA reads TGTGCCAGCAGTTCCCGCGGCTCTGGAAACACCATATATTTT. It specifies CASSSRGSGNTIYF.

The sample holds a few counts of this clone. V and J are TRBV19 and TRBJ1-6; the D is unclear. CDR3 size: 14 residues. Germline V gene data show CDR1 as LNHDA and CDR2 as SQIVND (reference sequence). Trimming cost V 3 bases and J 5 bases, with 8 bases left between them. CDR3 DNA: TGTGCCAGTAGTATCCACGGAGATAATTCACCCCTCCACTTT. Its protein is CASSIHGDNSPLHF.

This clone was recorded only once. The gene calls are TRBV3-1 (or the pseudogene TRBV3-2) and TRBJ2-1; 10 bases are a match to TRBD1. This CDR3 contains 17 residues. The V segment lost 0 bases and the J segment 7 bases; nucleotides outside the gene matches: 9. Germline CDR1 LGHDT, CDR2 YNNKEL (reference sequence). The CDR3 loop is CASSQDRRQGARNEQFF. The CDR3 DNA sequence: TGTGCCAGCAGCCAAGATCGGCGACAGGGGGCGCGGAATGAGCAGTTCTTC.

The chain employs TRBV2 and TRBJ2-3; 8 bases agree with TRBD2. Germline values: CDR1 SNHLY, CDR2 FYNNEI. With V trimmed by 9 bases and J by 2 bases, 4 bases remained unmatched. This CDR3 region has 13 residues. The CDR3 DNA is TGTGCCAGTACTAGCGGTACCACAGATACGCAGTATTTT. It codes for CASTSGTTDTQYF.

V usage is TRBV7-8 and J usage is TRBJ2-2, with D hard to call. This CDR3 comprises 16 residues. V lost 2 bases to trimming and J lost 0 bases, with 10 bases between them. CDR1 is SGHVS and CDR2 is FQNEAQ in the germline V gene. The CDR3 here is CASSLSQISNTGELFF. The DNA for the CDR3 is TGTGCCAGCAGCTTATCCCAGATATCGAACACCGGGGAGCTGTTTTTT. Full variable domain (outside the CDR3, taken from reference TRBV7-8 and TRBJ2-2): GAGVSQSPRYKVAKRGQDVALRCDPISGHVSLFWYQQALGQGPEFLTYFQNEAQLDKSGLPSDRFFAERPEGSVSTLKIQRTQQEDSAVYLCASSLSQISNTGELFFGEGSRLTVL.

The V gene is TRBV4-2, the J gene TRBJ1-2; D is possibly TRBD1 (6 bases). Germline V gene data show CDR1 as LGHNA and CDR2 as YNFKEQ. The length of the CDR3 is 16 residues. Trimming left V 1 base short and J 1 base short, with 13 bases between. CDR3 nucleotide sequence: TGTGCCAGCAGCCAAGGAGCAGGGGCCGTTAACTATGGCTACACCTTC. This gives the protein CASSQGAGAVNYGYTF.

V is TRBV2 and J is TRBJ2-2, with TRBD2 as a possible D gene (6 bases). The CDR3 extends over 17 amino acids. The V gene's germline CDR1 is SNHLY and CDR2 FYNNEI. Trimming left V 3 bases short and J 2 bases short, with 16 bases between. The CDR3 protein is CASSDRGMIFNTGELFF. DNA of the CDR3: TGTGCCAGCAGTGATCGCGGGATGATCTTTAACACCGGGGAGCTGTTTTTT.

The rearrangement links TRBV30 to TRBJ1-6; D is perhaps TRBD1 (5 bases). The CDR3 consists of 13 residues. Germline values: CDR1 GTSNPN, CDR2 SVGIG (reference sequence). V dropped 5 bases and J dropped 7 bases, with 12 bases sitting between them. The CDR3 DNA follows: TGTGCCTGGGGGCCTGGGGGGAATTCACCCCTCCACTTT. It is translated as CAWGPGGNSPLHF.

The chain is built from TRBV7-8 and TRBJ2-1, with D tentatively TRBD2 (7 bases). This CDR3 has 17 residues. Trimming left V 0 bases short and J 5 bases short, with 17 bases between. Per the germline V gene, CDR1 is SGHVS and CDR2 is FQNEAQ. The CDR3 reads CASSLAMAGAPNNEQFF. The DNA of the CDR3 is TGTGCCAGCAGCTTAGCGATGGCGGGGGCCCCGAACAATGAGCAGTTCTTC.

This chain links TRBV7-2 with TRBJ1-2; D uncertain. This CDR3 comprises 15 residues. CDR1 and CDR2 (germline): SGHTA, FQGNSA. The ends were cut back, 1 base at V and 2 bases at J, with 11 bases in the middle. CDR3: CASSLGSSVNYGYTF. DNA of the CDR3: TGTGCCAGCAGCTTAGGGTCCAGTGTAAACTATGGCTACACCTTC.

The chain combines TRBV7-9 with TRBJ1-3, with D hard to call. CDR1 SEHNR and CDR2 FQNEAQ come from the germline V gene (reference sequence). The CDR3 spans 13 residues. V dropped 6 bases and J dropped 0 bases, with 6 bases sitting between them. For the CDR3, the DNA is TGTGCCAGCAGAATCAACTCTGGAAACACCATATATTTT. Translated: CASRINSGNTIYF.

V gene TRBV12-3 or TRBV12-4 combines with J gene TRBJ1-1; no reliable D call. V was cut by 1 base and J by 3 bases, with 6 bases left in between. This CDR3 comprises 13 residues. DNA for the CDR3: TGTGCCAGCAGTTTAGTCCTAGACACTGAAGCTTTCTTT. Translation: CASSLVLDTEAFF.

The rearrangement links TRBV6-5 to TRBJ2-1; D may be TRBD2 (6 bases). V gave up 7 bases and J gave up 5 bases, with 15 bases separating them. The CDR3 runs 14 residues. CDR1 MNHEY and CDR2 SVGAGI come from the germline V gene. This chain's CDR3 is CASKGGPSNNEQFF. The DNA for the CDR3 is TGTGCCAGCAAGGGAGGTCCTAGTAACAATGAGCAGTTCTTC.

The chain uses TRBV30 and TRBJ1-1; 8 positions agree with TRBD1. There are 15 residues in the CDR3. Looked up from germline, CDR1 is GTSNPN and CDR2 is SVGIG (reference sequence). J gave up 0 bases and V 2 bases, and 5 bases lay outside the gene matches. CDR3 bases: TGTGCCTGGAGTCCCCCGGGACAGGTGAACACTGAAGCTTTCTTT. Amino acid sequence: CAWSPPGQVNTEAFF.

The genes are TRBV7-2 and TRBJ2-5; 8 positions match TRBD2. Unmatched junction bases numbered 5, after V lost 3 bases and J lost 5 bases. The germline gives CDR1 SGHTA, CDR2 FQGNSA. The CDR3 totals 14 residues. CDR3 sequence reads: CASSFVAGLETQYF. In DNA form, the CDR3 reads TGTGCCAGCAGCTTCGTAGCGGGGTTGGAGACCCAGTACTTC.